Below, one T cell receptor beta chain is given with its context. Its binding antigen is unknown. Nothing much larger sits one base from this clone, and base qualities are not available. Spanning cysteine to phenylalanine, the CDR3 consists of 16 amino acids. Solely the CDR3 DNA is kept, with 48 bases framed from the first base. The germline V gene specifies SGHDN as CDR1 and FVKESK as CDR2. Trimmed from V: 0 bases; trimmed from J: 1 base; junction bases lacking a gene match: 5. This sample's time point label indicates: patch test 2, 6 weeks after DPC sensitization. The treatment or condition label corresponds to: therapeutic diphenylcyclopropenone sensitization with weekly scalp DPC. Blood at each patch-test visit was drawn before the patch test was applied. Patients were considered eligible if aged 18 to 70, diagnosed with alopecia and deemed suitable for DPC therapy, and patients were excluded if pregnant. Total RNA was extracted from unfractionated whole blood that had been collected in Tempus Blood RNA tubes.

This specimen belongs to a study of human T cells and chemical hapten exposure (dated by TCRdb to about 2021). As for the study more broadly: For sensitization, 2% DPC in acetone was applied to an approximately 2 cm by approximately 2 cm area of upper inner arm skin. Weekly therapeutic DPC doses were additionally applied to the scalp of patients throughout the roughly 25-week study period. Patch tests used Finn chambers with 0.01% DPC on the upper back, scored after 6 days by International Contact Dermatitis Research Group standards. The mostly female patient cohort included alopecia areata with under or over 50% scalp involvement, alopecia totalis and alopecia universalis. The libraries were sequenced as a pool, and the TCR yield per sample differed mostly because of small variations in library volumes within the pool. This study followed changes in the peripheral blood TCR repertoire in vivo during primary and secondary sensitization of alopecia patients to the hapten diphenylcyclopropenone (DPC). Patient blood was sampled pre-sensitization (week 0) and at 2, 6 and about 24 weeks after DPC sensitization. For TCR sequencing, blood came from about 29 alopecia patients at anywhere from one to four time points (pre-sensitization, 2, 6 and 24 weeks). What the research found in general, with its limitations: After repeated subsampling, changes were observed in the strength of the expansion versus patch-test correlation and in the threshold at which the correlation became significant. Because every patient had alopecia, a presumed autoimmune disease, the patients' immune response might differ from that of healthy individuals. Expanded TCRs formed significantly more large CDR3 similarity clusters than pre-sensitization or healthy control sets, consistent with antigen-driven responses. A positive correlation was found between the number of PT1 expanded TCRs and patch test score, with significance reached at thresholds 8, 16 and 32 but not 4. DPC sensitization did not change the number of TCRs with a frequency above 1 in 1000, and there was no evidence of changes in global repertoire structure.

The library was obtained by RACE. Instrument used: NextSeq 500. During library preparation, unique molecular identifiers were attached to individual cDNA molecules so that TCRs could be counted quantitatively and reproducibly. Each blood RNA sample was used to sequence both TCR alpha and TCR beta chains. On the study's bioinformatics: A median of approximately 100,000 TCRs per sample was observed, with a range of 23,224 to 690,600. The Decombinator software suite was used to annotate V, J and CDR3 in the TCR reads. For PS versus PT1 abundance plots, all samples were subsampled to the same number of TCRs (28,000). Expanded TCRs were defined as absent before sensitization and observed at least eight times at the 2-week time point. TCRdb handled the public reads itself, with Q25 trimming in fastp and clone calling in MiXCR, and kept productive beta chains. Here each entry gathers all rows of one CDR3 protein and keeps the most common genes and DNA. TCRdb, not the authors, supplied the V and J calls. Here the sample has 95,000 or so distinct CDR3 sequences; about 10% occur a single time. The top ten hold approximately 3.3% of the sample.

This material consisted of whole blood, taken in connection with sensitization to the hapten diphenylcyclopropenone (DPC). The origin of this receptor is a woman in her thirties or forties with alopecia areata. Some clones in this sample may be carry-over from other donors' samples. This sequence uses TRBV14 and TRBJ1-1; 7 of the junction bases match TRBD1. Here the CDR3 is given as CASSQDWGQTNTEAFF. The sequenced DNA is TGTGCCAGCAGCCAAGATTGGGGACAGACGAACACTGAAGCTTTCTTT.